The T cell receptor (beta chain) described here comes from a study of cytomegalovirus exposure and HLA in healthy donors. CDR3 length: 23 amino acids. J was trimmed by 2 bases and V by 3 bases; bases with no gene match: 24. Per germline, CDR1 WNHNN and CDR2 SYGVQD (reference sequence). Assay: immunoSEQ multiplex PCR; the TCRdb copy retains only in-frame clones and omits some. The sample has approximately 200,000 clones, roughly three quarters seen once; the top ten hold roughly 1.2%. The count of this clone is one. Material: PBMCs. This receptor was taken from a woman in her 30s in good health and CMV-seronegative. The chain employs TRBV10-1 and TRBJ2-3; TRBD2 agrees at 12 bases. The chain's CDR3 is CASSEFEGPTGTSGSTSTDTQYF. CDR3 nucleotides: TGCGCCAGCAGTGAATTCGAAGGCCCCACCGGGACTAGCGGGTCTACCTCCACAGATACGCAGTATTTT.